A selection of T cell receptor beta chains follows, all from one sample in a study of CD8+ T cells in alopecia areata. The table came from immunoSEQ multiplex PCR; TCRdb's copy has only in-frame clones and leaves some out. The table lists more than 100,000 clones, around 84% of them singletons. The starting material was CD8+ T cells sorted from blood, obtained between weeks 30 and 35, from a patient treated with tofacitinib. The receptor set was obtained from a human donor with alopecia areata. Each CDR3 is given without its conserved first and last residue. A D gene is named only where the DNA matches it firmly. Where a row states a size, it is once, few, many or the class of an expanded clone; other rows omit it.

J gene,clone size,D gene,V gene,CDR3 protein
TRBJ2-7,-,-,TRBV7-9,ASSLEPGESYEQY
TRBJ2-3,few,TRBD2,TRBV11-2,ASSLVRREIGADTQY
TRBJ1-2,-,-,TRBV6-5,ASSYFPTYGYT
TRBJ2-2,-,-,TRBV2,ASSDSRDRNTGELF
TRBJ2-3,once,TRBD2,TRBV2,ARTSGRITDTQY
TRBJ2-2,-,-,TRBV10-2,ASSEGRTQTGELF
TRBJ1-1,-,-,TRBV7-8,ASSLRGATMNTEAF
TRBJ2-4,-,TRBD2,TRBV27,ASSLYPEGRGDIQY
TRBJ1-1,few,-,TRBV27,ASSQGREATFEAF
TRBJ2-7,-,-,TRBV11-2,ASSSSGKLYEQY
TRBJ1-1,-,TRBD1,TRBV10-2,ASKPLTGDHEAF
TRBJ2-2,-,TRBD1,TRBV6-6,ASRYRTGGNTGELF
TRBJ1-1,-,-,TRBV7-6,ASSPDLVNTEAF
TRBJ1-2,once,-,TRBV7-6,ASTLEPDGAGIYGYT
TRBJ2-7,-,TRBD1,TRBV5-1,ASSLWFLDRTLSYEQY
TRBJ2-4,-,-,TRBV9,ASTRSGEAKNIQY
TRBJ2-7,-,-,TRBV27,ASSDGGYEQY
TRBJ2-1,-,TRBD1,TRBV29-1,SVEAPWDGTGESTSIYNEQF
TRBJ2-7,-,TRBD2,TRBV5-4,ASSLELAGTYEQY
TRBJ1-4,-,-,TRBV4-1,ASSQVIMGKLF
TRBJ2-1,once,TRBD2,TRBV7-9,ASSSSEREGRDEQF
TRBJ2-4,-,-,TRBV7-3,ASSSTGENIQY
TRBJ1-2,-,-,TRBV9,ASSAGRALDNYGYT
TRBJ2-3,medium-sized,TRBD2,TRBV6-4,ASSTSGGATDTQY
TRBJ2-1,-,TRBD2,TRBV30,AWSGTSGEQF
TRBJ1-6,-,-,TRBV11-2,ASSLDLDSFSSPLH
TRBJ2-7,once,-,TRBV9,ASSGTADSYEQY
-,-,-,TRBV13,ASSLGASFEQY
TRBJ2-1,few,-,TRBV19,ASSIELSVYNEQF
TRBJ1-1,-,TRBD1,TRBV27,ASRSGGTEAF
TRBJ2-7,-,TRBD1,TRBV7-9,ASSRPGQGYEQY
TRBJ2-7,-,TRBD1,TRBV27,ASSLTGTGSYEQY
TRBJ1-2,-,-,TRBV5-1,ASSWSANYGYT
TRBJ1-2,-,-,TRBV16,ASSQSTDHYGYT
TRBJ2-7,-,-,TRBV6-5,ATFDSASYEQY
TRBJ1-5,-,-,TRBV27,ASSLSSNQPQH
TRBJ2-5,-,-,TRBV4-1,ASSQLPGIPETQY
TRBJ2-5,-,-,TRBV9,ASSPGGREETQY
TRBJ2-7,once,-,TRBV14,ASSQTGTSWGEQY
TRBJ2-1,-,-,TRBV11-2,ASSLDGVGELPHEQF
TRBJ2-1,-,TRBD1,TRBV27,ASSSTGQGRDNEQF
TRBJ2-5,once,-,TRBV6-1,ASSDGTEKETQY
TRBJ2-3,-,TRBD2,TRBV9,ASSLKTSGSPDTQY